This T cell receptor (beta chain) was sequenced during a study of blood T cell repertoires in COVID-19. In germline, CDR1 is SGHDT, CDR2 YYEEEE. This CDR3 is built from 15 residues. V gave up 2 bases and J gave up 0 bases, with 9 bases separating them. Measured with immunoSEQ multiplex PCR; TCRdb has only the in-frame clones, and not every one. Among about 250,000 clones listed, 87% were seen once. This chain connects TRBV5-6 to TRBJ1-5; no definite D call. Material: PBMCs or T cells enriched from blood (not recorded which). This TCR derives from a woman between 25 and 40 years old with acute COVID-19. CDR3 in amino acids: CASSLAQSSNQPQHF. The CDR3 bases are TGTGCCAGCAGCTTAGCACAGTCTAGCAATCAGCCCCAGCATTTT.